A single sample is the source of the 32 T cell receptor beta chains below, sequenced in a study of immune evolution from preneoplasia to lung adenocarcinoma. TCRdb keeps only in-frame clones here, not all; method: immunoSEQ multiplex PCR. The sample contains about 7,500 clones, 75% to 85% of which appear only once. The material sequenced was FFPE invasive lung adenocarcinoma tissue. The receptors stem from a person aged 35-50 years with lung adenocarcinoma.

The genes are TRBV7-3 and TRBJ2-1, with D hard to call. CDR1 SGHTA and CDR2 FQGTGA come from the germline V gene. This CDR3 is built from 14 residues. Trimming shortened V by 6 bases and J by 4 bases, and 13 bases separated the two germline ends. As DNA, the CDR3 is TGTGCCAGCAGGGCAGAAACCGGTTACAATGAGCAGTTCTTC. The encoded protein is CASRAETGYNEQFF.

This clone was counted a few times. The chain has TRBV14 and TRBJ1-3; D possibly corresponds to TRBD1 (6 bases). With 1 base removed from V and 0 bases from J, the gap between germline ends came to 16 bases. Germline lookup yields CDR1 SGHDN and CDR2 FVKESK. The CDR3 is 18 amino acids. The DNA for the CDR3 is TGTGCCAGCAGCCAAGGTCCCAGGGGAATCTTCTCTGGAAACACCATATATTTT. Residues: CASSQGPRGIFSGNTIYF.

The chain joins TRBV6-1 to TRBJ2-1, with a tentative D call TRBD2 (5 bases). Trimming stripped 2 bases from V and 5 bases from J, with 16 bases between. The CDR3 has 16 amino acids. In germline, CDR1 is MNHNS, CDR2 SASEGT. For the CDR3, the DNA is TGTGCCAGCAGTGAAACTCTGGCTAGAGCGGACAATGAGCAGTTCTTC. This codes for CASSETLARADNEQFF.

The J gene is TRBJ2-3, the V gene TRBV9, with D possibly TRBD2 on 6 matching bases. Trimming left V 0 bases short and J 7 bases short, with 12 bases between. Germline V gene sequence: CDR1 SGDLS, CDR2 YYNGEE. CDR3 length: 14 residues. CDR3 loop: CASSVELGGNTQYF. CDR3 DNA sequence: TGTGCCAGCAGCGTAGAATTGGGGGGAAATACGCAGTATTTT. The variable domain in full, completed from reference TRBV9 and TRBJ2-3, reads DSGVTQTPKHLITATGQRVTLRCSPRSGDLSVYWYQQSLDQGLQFLIQYYNGEERAKGNILERFSAQQFPDLHSELNLSSLELGDSALYFCASSVELGGNTQYFGPGTRLTVL.

This clone turned up a few times. V gene TRBV29-1 combines with J gene TRBJ2-3; the D gene is possibly TRBD1 (6 bases). CDR3 length: 14 amino acids. Looked up from germline, CDR1 is SQVTM and CDR2 is ANQGSEA. V lost 5 bases and J lost 0, with 12 bases in between. This CDR3 reads CSVYGTTSTDTQYF. DNA for the CDR3: TGCAGCGTTTACGGGACAACAAGCACAGATACGCAGTATTTT.

V and J are TRBV14 and TRBJ1-2, with 7 nucleotides matching TRBD1. CDR3 length: 14 residues. Germline-derived CDR1 and CDR2 are SGHDN and FVKESK. With 3 bases clipped from V and 8 bases from J, the junction kept 9 bases outside the gene matches. Written as DNA, the CDR3 is TGTGCCAGCAGCCAGACAGGGTTTTTCCGGGGCTACACCTTC. This translates into CASSQTGFFRGYTF. Combining the CDR3 with reference TRBV14 and TRBJ1-2 gives the whole variable domain EAGVTQFPSHSVIEKGQTVTLRCDPISGHDNLYWYRRVMGKEIKFLLHFVKESKQDESGMPNNRFLAERTGGTYSTLKVQPAELEDSGVYFCASSQTGFFRGYTFGSGTRLTVV.

The genes are TRBV6-1 and TRBJ1-2; 11 nucleotides line up with TRBD1. Per the germline V gene, CDR1 is MNHNS and CDR2 is SASEGT. V was clipped by 1 base and J by 8 bases; unmatched bases: 6. The CDR3 has 15 residues. The DNA of the CDR3 is TGTGCCAGCAGTGAAGTAGGACAGGGGGCGCAGGGCTACACCTTC. This translates into CASSEVGQGAQGYTF.

This clone was seen a few times. This sequence joins TRBV9 and TRBJ2-2, with 10 bases that match TRBD2. The germline CDR1 and CDR2 sequences are SGDLS and YYNGEE. This CDR3 has 16 residues. After removal of 4 bases from V and 4 bases from J, the junction contained 7 bases not matched to a gene. CDR3 bases: TGTGCCAGCAGCCCAGGTCGGACTAGCGGCACCGGGGAGCTGTTTTTT. It is translated as CASSPGRTSGTGELFF.

This clone was counted a single time. The gene calls are TRBV5-4 and TRBJ2-3; TRBD1 agrees at 10 bases. CDR3 length: 15 amino acids. After removal of 4 bases from V and 2 bases from J, the junction contained 4 bases not matched to a gene. Germline CDR1 is SGHNT and CDR2 is YYREEE (reference sequence). This chain's CDR3 is CASSPTGGLTDTQYF. The CDR3, as DNA: TGTGCCAGCAGCCCGACAGGGGGCCTCACAGATACGCAGTATTTT.

The chain recombines TRBV10-3 with TRBJ1-5, with unresolved D. The germline CDR1 and CDR2 sequences are ENHRY and SYGVKD. The CDR3 length is 16 residues. The V end lost 3 bases, the J end lost 4 bases, and 16 bases lay between the germline ends. CDR3 loop: CAISETSLKRNQPQHF. The CDR3 region has the DNA TGTGCCATCAGTGAAACGTCACTTAAGAGAAATCAGCCCCAGCATTTT.

The rearrangement joins TRBV2 to TRBJ2-3; 8 nucleotides line up with TRBD2. This CDR3 has 14 residues. The V segment lost 7 bases and the J segment 6 bases; nucleotides outside the gene matches: 9. CDR1 SNHLY and CDR2 FYNNEI come from the germline V gene. The CDR3 is CASTRSGRKDTQYF. The CDR3 DNA is TGTGCCAGCACCAGGAGCGGGAGAAAGGATACGCAGTATTTT.

This rearrangement joins TRBV25-1 to TRBJ1-5; D not resolved. The germline V gene has CDR1 MGHDK and CDR2 SYGVNS. The CDR3 totals 13 residues. The V end was cut by 3 bases, the J end by 0 bases, with 3 bases between. The CDR3 reads CASSDNSNQPQHF. CDR3 in DNA: TGTGCCAGCAGTGACAATAGCAATCAGCCCCAGCATTTT.

This clone turned up a few times. The chain carries TRBV29-1 and TRBJ2-2; perhaps TRBD2 as D (5 bases). The germline V gene has CDR1 SQVTM and CDR2 ANQGSEA. Trimming shortened V by 5 bases and J by 7 bases, and 8 bases separated the two germline ends. The CDR3 sequence is 11 residues long. The CDR3 region is CSVYDYGELFF. The DNA for the CDR3 is TGCAGCGTTTATGACTACGGGGAGCTGTTTTTT.

The chain recombines TRBV5-6 with TRBJ2-3; TRBD2 aligns across 9 bases. Germline CDR1 SGHDT, CDR2 YYEEEE. There are 19 residues in the CDR3. After removal of 4 bases from V and 0 bases from J, the junction contained 15 bases not matched to a gene. The CDR3 bases are TGTGCCAGCAGCCGACCTGGGCTAGCGGGATTAACTAGCACAGATACGCAGTATTTT. Translating gives CASSRPGLAGLTSTDTQYF. The whole variable domain, filled in from reference TRBV5-6 and TRBJ2-3, reads DAGVTQSPTHLIKTRGQQVTLRCSPKSGHDTVSWYQQALGQGPQFIFQYYEEEERQRGNFPDRFSGHQFPNYSSELNVNALLLGDSALYLCASSRPGLAGLTSTDTQYFGPGTRLTVL.

The V and J genes are TRBV5-6 and TRBJ2-1; 9 bases agree with TRBD2. The V and J ends lost 0 bases and 4 bases, in that order; junction bases with no gene match: 2. The CDR3 extends over 15 amino acids. Germline V gene lookup returns CDR1 SGHDT and CDR2 YYEEEE. CDR3 DNA sequence: TGTGCCAGCAGCTTGGTTCTAGCGGGATACAATGAGCAGTTCTTC. Its protein product is CASSLVLAGYNEQFF.

This chain uses TRBV10-2 with TRBJ2-1, with 10 bases aligning to TRBD1. The CDR3 spans 15 residues. Per germline, CDR1 WSHSY and CDR2 SAAADI. The junction had 3 bases not matched to a gene; V was cut back by 4 bases and J by 3 bases. CDR3 bases: TGCGCCAGCAGTGGCCGGGACAGGGGCTACAATGAGCAGTTCTTC. Protein: CASSGRDRGYNEQFF.

The rearrangement joins TRBV14 to TRBJ1-2; possible D gene TRBD1, 5 bases. The germline V and J ends were trimmed by 1 base and 8 bases, with 20 bases remaining between them. The germline V gene has CDR1 SGHDN and CDR2 FVKESK. The CDR3 length is 16 residues. The CDR3, as DNA: TGTGCCAGCAGCCAAGCCGGGACTATTAACTTTGGAGGCTACACCTTC. It yields the protein CASSQAGTINFGGYTF.

V gene TRBV7-6 combines with J gene TRBJ2-2; 7 nucleotides line up with TRBD1. The CDR3 contains 18 residues. V trimming: 1 base; J trimming: 0 bases; junction bases outside the gene matches: 8. Per germline, CDR1 SGHVS and CDR2 FNYEAQ. The CDR3 sequence is CASSLEGGQFANTGELFF. The CDR3 nucleotides read TGTGCCAGCAGCTTAGAAGGGGGACAGTTCGCGAACACCGGGGAGCTGTTTTTT.

This clone was picked up one time. The chain links TRBV2 to TRBJ1-1; D not certain. Per germline, CDR1 SNHLY and CDR2 FYNNEI. Trimming stripped 5 bases from V and 5 bases from J, with 9 bases between. The CDR3 sequence is 12 residues long. DNA for the CDR3: TGTGCCAGCAGTAAGAGTGGGACTGAAGCTTTCTTT. It translates to CASSKSGTEAFF.

V gene TRBV13 combines with J gene TRBJ1-2; no definite D call. This CDR3 is built from 13 residues. Looked up from germline, CDR1 is PRHDT and CDR2 is FYEKMQ (reference sequence). V was shortened by 3 bases and J by 1 base, with 6 bases between the two germline ends. The CDR3 sequence: CASSFDLNYGYTF. The CDR3, as DNA: TGTGCCAGCAGCTTCGATCTTAACTATGGCTACACCTTC.

The J gene is TRBJ2-7, the V gene TRBV6-5; D is unclear. The CDR3 consists of 14 residues. Trimming left V 5 bases short and J 0 bases short, with 11 bases between. Looked up from germline, CDR1 is MNHEY and CDR2 is SVGAGI. The CDR3 here is CASSGRWSSYEQYF. CDR3 nucleotide sequence: TGTGCCAGCAGTGGACGCTGGAGCTCCTACGAGCAGTACTTC.

The chain joins TRBV7-3 to TRBJ2-2; either TRBD1 or TRBD2 may fit D (5 bases each). Trimming shortened V by 2 bases and J by 0 bases, and 10 bases separated the two germline ends. The CDR3 totals 16 residues. Germline CDR1 is SGHTA and CDR2 is FQGTGA. CDR3 amino acids: CASSLGGRANTGELFF. CDR3 DNA sequence: TGTGCCAGCAGCTTAGGGGGTAGAGCGAACACCGGGGAGCTGTTTTTT.

This sequence joins TRBV11-2 and TRBJ2-7, with 9 positions matching TRBD2. The trim removed 1 base at V and 2 bases at J, leaving 6 bases unmatched. The germline V gene has CDR1 SGHAT and CDR2 FQNNGV. The CDR3 spans 16 residues. The DNA of the CDR3 is TGTGCCAGCAGCTTAGGCCCGGCGGGAGGGCCCTACGAGCAGTACTTC. This gives the protein CASSLGPAGGPYEQYF.

V gene TRBV11-2 combines with J gene TRBJ2-1; 7 nucleotides line up with TRBD2. Trimming at V came to 4 bases and at J to 7 bases, leaving 10 bases not matched to a gene. The CDR3 sequence is 15 residues long. In germline, CDR1 is SGHAT, CDR2 FQNNGV. The CDR3, as DNA: TGTGCCAGCAGCTCGACCGGGACTATTGTTAATGAGCAGTTCTTC. Protein: CASSSTGTIVNEQFF.

This sequence joins TRBV9 and TRBJ2-1; 7 bases match TRBD1. V was pared by 0 bases and J by 2 bases, with 5 bases of the junction left unmatched. CDR3 length: 16 residues. Germline CDR1 reads SGDLS; CDR2 reads YYNGEE. The CDR3 protein is CASSVVDREAYNEQFF. As DNA, the CDR3 is TGTGCCAGCAGCGTAGTCGACAGGGAAGCCTACAATGAGCAGTTCTTC.

This clone was counted a few times. The chain employs TRBV5-1 and TRBJ1-2; 11 bases agree with TRBD1. Germline loops: CDR1 SGHRS, CDR2 YFSETQ. V trimming: 3 bases; J trimming: 5 bases; junction bases outside the gene matches: 15. This CDR3 comprises 18 residues. CDR3 in amino acids: CASSSPSSPGQGGYGYTF. The CDR3 nucleotides read TGCGCCAGCAGCTCACCTAGTTCACCGGGACAGGGGGGGTATGGCTACACCTTC.

The chain combines TRBV19 with TRBJ1-5; 9 bases agree with TRBD1. The junction had 10 bases not matched to a gene; V was cut back by 7 bases and J by 3 bases. The CDR3 is 16 amino acids. The germline V gene encodes CDR1 LNHDA and CDR2 SQIVND (reference sequence). CDR3 bases: TGTGCCAGTACCAGCTGGGGACAGGGCTTCAATCAGCCCCAGCATTTT. Translating gives CASTSWGQGFNQPQHF.

CDR3 protein: CASSIQGKDQPQHF. The CDR3 nucleotides are TGTGCCAGTAGTATACAGGGGAAGGATCAGCCCCAGCATTTT. The chain links TRBV19 to TRBJ1-5; tentatively, D is TRBD1 (6 bases). The germline CDR1 and CDR2 sequences are LNHDA and SQIVND (reference sequence). The CDR3 contains 14 residues. The V gene lost 2 bases and the J gene lost 5 bases, with 10 bases spanning the gap.

With regard to this clone: The same CDR3 can be traced to other DNA sequences in this sample. CDR3 loop: CSAKGTAGGQSSYNEQFF. The DNA of the CDR3 is TGCAGCGCCAAAGGGACAGCGGGAGGCCAGAGCTCCTACAATGAGCAGTTCTTC. The chain couples TRBV29-1 to TRBJ2-1; 9 nucleotides align to TRBD2. The germline gives CDR1 SQVTM, CDR2 ANQGSEA. The CDR3 contains 18 residues. The junction had 16 bases not matched to a gene; V was cut back by 7 bases and J by 0 bases.

This sequence joins TRBV5-1 and TRBJ1-1; D unclear. Germline lookup yields CDR1 SGHRS and CDR2 YFSETQ. The CDR3 runs to 12 residues. Trimming left V 4 bases short and J 6 bases short, with 10 bases between. Here the CDR3 reads CASSPRGPEAFF. In nucleotides, the CDR3 is TGCGCCAGCAGCCCACGGGGTCCTGAAGCTTTCTTT.

The chain has TRBV28 and TRBJ1-5; unclear D gene. The CDR3 contains 17 residues. Germline V gene lookup returns CDR1 MDHEN and CDR2 SYDVKM. V gave up 3 bases and J gave up 0 bases, with 15 bases separating them. CDR3 region: CASSFIFGFSSNQPQHF. CDR3 in DNA: TGTGCCAGCAGTTTTATATTCGGATTCTCTAGCAATCAGCCCCAGCATTTT.

The V and J genes are TRBV4-3 and TRBJ2-7, with D unresolved. Germline V gene lookup returns CDR1 LGHNA and CDR2 YSLEER. Deletions cut 0 bases from V and 3 bases from J, with 15 bases between. There are 16 residues in the CDR3. The CDR3 loop reads CASSQDIVTFGYEQYF. In DNA form, the CDR3 reads TGCGCCAGCAGCCAAGATATCGTGACTTTTGGCTACGAGCAGTACTTC.